These 3 T cell receptor beta chains originate from one sample sequenced in a study of blood T cell repertoires in COVID-19. Profiled with immunoSEQ multiplex PCR; TCRdb holds only in-frame clones, not every one. Of some 120,000 clones in the sample, approximately 83% were seen once. Material for sequencing was peripheral blood. These receptors came from a woman aged 45-60 years with acute or convalescent COVID-19.

The V call is TRBV7-9, the J call TRBJ1-2, with D perhaps TRBD1 (6 bases). CDR1 is SEHNR, CDR2 FQNEAQ, per germline (reference sequence). The CDR3 is 12 residues long. V was clipped by 3 bases and J by 4 bases, with 6 bases between them. The CDR3 DNA reads TGTGCCAGCAGCTTGACAGGCTATGGCTACACCTTC. Translated, it gives CASSLTGYGYTF.

The CDR3, as DNA: TGCGCCAGCAGCATCTCCGGGACAGGGGGCGGGTACACTGAAGCTTTCTTT. Amino acids: CASSISGTGGGYTEAFF. The V call is TRBV5-1, the J call TRBJ1-1; 12 bases map to TRBD1. The junction had 10 bases not matched to a gene; V was cut back by 4 bases and J by 3 bases. CDR1 SGHRS and CDR2 YFSETQ come from the germline V gene. The CDR3 has 17 residues.

This rearrangement joins TRBV30 to TRBJ1-1, with D possibly matching TRBD1 (5 bases). The CDR3 consists of 16 residues. Trimming stripped 1 base from V and 0 bases from J, with 15 bases between. Germline assignment: CDR1 GTSNPN and CDR2 SVGIG (reference sequence). The CDR3: CAWSGLRQLMNTEAFF. CDR3 DNA sequence: TGTGCCTGGAGTGGGTTGAGACAGCTAATGAACACTGAAGCTTTCTTT.